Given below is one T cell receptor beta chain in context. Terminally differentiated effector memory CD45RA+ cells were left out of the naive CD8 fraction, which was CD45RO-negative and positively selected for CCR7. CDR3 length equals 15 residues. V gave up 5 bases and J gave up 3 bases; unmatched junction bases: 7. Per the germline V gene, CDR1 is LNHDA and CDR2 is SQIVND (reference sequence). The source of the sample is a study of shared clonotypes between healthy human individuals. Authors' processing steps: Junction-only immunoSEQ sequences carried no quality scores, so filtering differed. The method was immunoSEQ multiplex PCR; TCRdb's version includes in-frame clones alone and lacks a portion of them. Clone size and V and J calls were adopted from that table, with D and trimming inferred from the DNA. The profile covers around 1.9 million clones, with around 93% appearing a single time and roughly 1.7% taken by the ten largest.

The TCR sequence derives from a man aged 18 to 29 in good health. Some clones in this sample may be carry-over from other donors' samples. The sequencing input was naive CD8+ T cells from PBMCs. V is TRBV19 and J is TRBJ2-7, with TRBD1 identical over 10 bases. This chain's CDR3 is CASSPGTGVGYEQYF. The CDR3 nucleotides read TGTGCCAGTAGTCCCGGGACAGGGGTAGGCTACGAGCAGTACTTC.